What follows are 27 T cell receptor beta chains derived from one specimen sequenced in a study of beta chain features in type 1 diabetes. Investigators reverse transcribed all isolated RNA, so they sequenced expressed TCRB transcripts. Generated by immunoSEQ multiplex PCR, the TCRdb table keeps only in-frame clones and is missing some. The table shows hundreds of thousands of clones, with about 12% occurring only once. Sequencing used naive CD4+ T cells from blood. The receptors here all came from a man aged 18 to 30 in good health.

The chain recombines TRBV29-1 with TRBJ1-1, with D unresolved. V was shortened by 0 bases and J by 8 bases, with 10 bases between the two germline ends. Looked up from germline, CDR1 is SQVTM and CDR2 is ANQGSEA. CDR3 length: 12 residues. The CDR3 spells CSVEDNSSEAFF. As DNA, the CDR3 is TGCAGCGTTGAAGATAACTCGTCGGAAGCTTTCTTT.

This clone was picked up a small number of times. The CDR3 DNA reads as TGTGCCAGCAGCTTTAACCCGGGACAGGGTTACGAGCAGTACTTC. The encoded protein is CASSFNPGQGYEQYF. V usage is TRBV9 and J usage is TRBJ2-7; 9 positions agree with TRBD1. Germline CDR1 and CDR2: SGDLS and YYNGEE. The V segment lost 4 bases and the J segment 4 bases; nucleotides outside the gene matches: 9. This CDR3 is 15 amino acids long.

This chain uses TRBV12-5 with TRBJ1-1, with D tentatively TRBD1 (5 bases). Germline lookup yields CDR1 LGHNT and CDR2 FRNRAP. CDR3 length equals 14 residues. The germline V and J ends were trimmed by 7 bases and 6 bases, with 18 bases remaining between them. The CDR3, as DNA: TGTGCTAGTGCCTCGGGGGACCGACGATCTGAAGCTTTCTTT. Protein: CASASGDRRSEAFF.

This clone was detected only a few times. This chain joins TRBV6-5 and TRBJ2-7; a weak D match, TRBD1 (5 bases). Trimming removed 0 bases at V and 0 bases at J, with 9 bases between. The CDR3 covers 15 residues. In germline, CDR1 is MNHEY, CDR2 SVGAGI. CDR3 loop: CASSYSGQYSYEQYF. The CDR3 DNA is TGTGCCAGCAGTTACTCGGGGCAGTACTCCTACGAGCAGTACTTC.

The sample holds a few counts of this clone. The chain carries TRBV7-2 and TRBJ2-7, with TRBD2 matching over 7 bases. V was clipped by 4 bases and J by 3 bases; unmatched bases: 15. The CDR3 covers 17 residues. The germline V gene encodes CDR1 SGHTA and CDR2 FQGNSA. CDR3 residues: CASSSGGGFGMDYEQYF. CDR3 DNA sequence: TGTGCCAGCAGCTCGGGGGGAGGGTTCGGCATGGACTACGAGCAGTACTTC.

The gene calls are TRBV19 and TRBJ2-5; D is perhaps TRBD1 (8 bases). CDR1 and CDR2 (germline): LNHDA, SQIVND (reference sequence). Deletions cut 5 bases from V and 5 bases from J, with 21 bases between. This CDR3 is built from 16 residues. CDR3 residues: CASSLDGQGGWETQYF. DNA of the CDR3: TGTGCCAGTAGTTTGGACGGACAGGGAGGGTGGGAGACCCAGTACTTC.

This clone appeared a few times. The chain joins TRBV21-1 to TRBJ2-3; the DNA was not compared with TRBD2, the D call given in the table. TRBV21-1 is recorded as a pseudogene. This CDR3 has 13 residues. CDR3 protein: CASLSRIPDTQYF. Written as DNA, the CDR3 is TGTGCCAGCCTATCGCGGATCCCAGATACGCAGTATTTT.

J is TRBJ2-7 and V is TRBV4-2, with 10 bases identical to TRBD1. The germline V gene has CDR1 LGHNA and CDR2 YNFKEQ. This CDR3 is built from 16 residues. V shed 4 bases, J shed 4 bases, and the junction held 10 bases outside the gene matches. CDR3 DNA sequence: TGTGCCAGCAGCCCGCGCTTGACAGGGGGCACGTACGAGCAGTACTTC. Translated, it gives CASSPRLTGGTYEQYF.

This clone has more than one count but fewer than ten. The junction shows a germline mismatch at one end, possibly a read error. This chain joins TRBV7-7 and TRBJ2-1; 13 nucleotides match TRBD2. This CDR3 spans 17 amino acids. Per germline, CDR1 SSHAT and CDR2 FNYEAQ (reference sequence). CDR3 loop: CASSSKFGTSGMNEQFF. The CDR3 DNA reads as TGTGCTAGCAGCTCTAAATTTGGGACTAGCGGGATGAATGAGCAGTTCTTC.

DNA of the CDR3: TGTGCCAGCAGCTTAGGACAGCCACCTGAAAAACTGTTTTTT. Its translation is CASSLGQPPEKLFF. The J gene is TRBJ1-4, the V gene TRBV7-6; weak D call: TRBD1 (5 bases). V dropped 1 base and J dropped 7 bases, with 10 bases sitting between them. Germline V gives CDR1 SGHVS, CDR2 FNYEAQ. The CDR3 sequence is 14 residues long. Full variable domain (rest looked up from reference TRBV7-6 and TRBJ1-4): GAGVSQSPRYKVTKRGQDVALRCDPISGHVSLYWYRQALGQGPEFLTYFNYEAQQDKSGLPNDRFSAERPEGSISTLTIQRTEQRDSAMYRCASSLGQPPEKLFFGSGTQLSVL.

This clone was recorded a few times. The chain carries TRBV5-6 and TRBJ1-1; no clear D gene. From germline, CDR1 is SGHDT and CDR2 YYEEEE. The CDR3 is 14 amino acids. V was cut by 0 bases and J by 6 bases, with 12 bases left in between. CDR3 bases: TGTGCCAGCAGCTTGGGGGCGGGGTTGGCTGAAGCTTTCTTT. Protein sequence: CASSLGAGLAEAFF.

The V and J genes are TRBV28 and TRBJ1-1; a possible D gene is TRBD1 (6 bases). The V end lost 6 bases, the J end lost 4 bases, and 12 bases lay between the germline ends. This CDR3 has 13 residues. Germline V lookup: CDR1 MDHEN, CDR2 SYDVKM. CDR3 in amino acids: CASRPNRVTEAFF. In DNA form, the CDR3 reads TGTGCCAGCAGACCTAACAGGGTCACTGAAGCTTTCTTT.

This clone was seen a few times. The V call is TRBV5-1, the J call TRBJ1-2; D is uncertain. CDR1 and CDR2 (germline): SGHRS, YFSETQ. Trimming left V 2 bases short and J 3 bases short, with 8 bases between. This CDR3 is 13 amino acids long. The CDR3 coding sequence is TGCGCCAGCAGCTTACGGGTTGACTATGGCTACACCTTC. Translation gives CASSLRVDYGYTF.

The V and J genes are TRBV28 and TRBJ2-7, with D perhaps TRBD2 (5 bases). This CDR3 spans 13 amino acids. CDR1 and CDR2 from the germline V gene are MDHEN and SYDVKM. V lost 11 bases and J lost 2, with 16 bases in between. The CDR3 DNA sequence: TGTGCCTTACAACGGGATGGTACCTACGAGCAGTACTTC. Protein: CALQRDGTYEQYF.

This clone was seen more than once but under ten times. The chain uses TRBV7-2 and TRBJ2-7; 7 bases match TRBD2. The V gene's germline CDR1 is SGHTA and CDR2 FQGNSA. Trimming at V came to 2 bases and at J to 2 bases, leaving 6 bases not matched to a gene. The CDR3 length is 15 residues. Here the CDR3 DNA reads TGTGCCAGCAGCTTAACCCCGGGACTAACCTACGAGCAGTACTTC. Its translation is CASSLTPGLTYEQYF.

This chain links TRBV11-1 with TRBJ2-3; 7 bases are a match to TRBD2. Looked up from germline, CDR1 is SGHAT and CDR2 is FQDESV (reference sequence). V shed 5 bases, J shed 1 base, and the junction held 3 bases outside the gene matches. The CDR3 is 14 residues long. The CDR3 DNA is TGTGCCAGCAGCCTCGGACTAGGCACAGATACGCAGTATTTT. Encoded protein: CASSLGLGTDTQYF. Complete variable domain (other parts from reference TRBV11-1 and TRBJ2-3): EAEVAQSPRYKITEKSQAVAFWCDPISGHATLYWYRQILGQGPELLVQFQDESVVDDSQLPKDRFSAERLKGVDSTLKIQPAELGDSAMYLCASSLGLGTDTQYFGPGTRLTVL.

As to this clone: Relative to the germline gene, one junction end is altered; a read error may explain this. V usage is TRBV9 and J usage is TRBJ2-1; tentatively, D is TRBD2 (5 bases). The CDR3 runs 15 residues. Germline values: CDR1 SGDLS, CDR2 YYNGEE. The CDR3 region has the DNA TGTGCCAGCAGGGTAGGACTCCGCTCCTACAATGAGCAGTTCTTC. It codes for CASRVGLRSYNEQFF.

V gene TRBV18 combines with J gene TRBJ1-2; D is unclear. Germline V lookup: CDR1 KGHSH, CDR2 LQKENI. The CDR3 spans 13 residues. V dropped 1 base and J dropped 9 bases, with 12 bases sitting between them. In nucleotides, the CDR3 is TGTGCCAGCTCACCACTCACCCGAGAAAGCTACACCTTC. This encodes CASSPLTRESYTF.

V usage is TRBV9 and J usage is TRBJ2-5; TRBD2 aligns across 7 bases. The CDR3 has 16 residues. The germline V gene has CDR1 SGDLS and CDR2 YYNGEE. J lost 1 base, V lost 2 bases, and 8 bases had no gene match. The chain's CDR3 is CASSVGTTPTQETQYF. The CDR3 DNA is TGTGCCAGCAGCGTCGGGACTACCCCCACCCAAGAGACCCAGTACTTC.

The rearrangement joins TRBV6-5 to TRBJ1-2, with D possibly matching TRBD1 (5 bases). This CDR3 region has 15 residues. Germline-derived CDR1 and CDR2 are MNHEY and SVGAGI. V lost 0 bases and J lost 3, with 11 bases in between. CDR3: CASSYSIGADYGYTF. The CDR3 DNA is TGTGCCAGCAGTTACTCGATAGGGGCAGACTATGGCTACACCTTC.

The rearrangement uses TRBV30 and TRBJ2-3; 10 nucleotides line up with TRBD2. The CDR3 is 15 amino acids. Trimming at V came to 7 bases and at J to 4 bases, leaving 11 bases not matched to a gene. CDR1 is GTSNPN, CDR2 SVGIG, per germline (reference sequence). CDR3 sequence (DNA): TGTGCCTCCCCTGGGCAAGCGGGGGGGGCAGATACGCAGTATTTT. This gives the protein CASPGQAGGADTQYF.

The CDR3 protein is CASSPQSGRTSYEQYF. In nucleotides, the CDR3 is TGTGCCAGCAGCCCCCAAAGCGGGCGAACCTCCTACGAGCAGTACTTC. The J gene is TRBJ2-7, the V gene TRBV7-2, with a possible D match to TRBD2 (6 bases). The CDR3 has 16 amino acids. CDR1 SGHTA and CDR2 FQGNSA come from the germline V gene. Trimming left V 5 bases short and J 0 bases short, with 17 bases between.

The genes are TRBV5-4 and TRBJ1-6; unclear D gene. CDR3 length: 14 residues. V was pared by 0 bases and J by 7 bases, with 8 bases between. Germline V gives CDR1 SGHNT, CDR2 YYREEE (reference sequence). The DNA of the CDR3 is TGTGCCAGCAGCTTGGTGGTAGAAAATTCACCCCTCCACTTT. This sequence encodes CASSLVVENSPLHF. The full variable domain, its missing parts supplied by reference TRBV5-4 and TRBJ1-6, is ETGVTQSPTHLIKTRGQQVTLRCSSQSGHNTVSWYQQALGQGPQFIFQYYREEENGRGNFPPRFSGLQFPNYSSELNVNALELDDSALYLCASSLVVENSPLHFGNGTRLTVT.

This sequence joins TRBV27 and TRBJ1-2; 8 bases are a match to TRBD1. The CDR3 spans 14 residues. Unmatched junction bases numbered 5, after V lost 5 bases and J lost 3 bases. Per germline, CDR1 MNHEY and CDR2 SMNVEV (reference sequence). The CDR3 nucleotides are TGTGCCAGCAGTCCCGGGACAGGCTACTATGGCTACACCTTC. It specifies CASSPGTGYYGYTF.

This clone was seen more than once but under ten times. This chain uses TRBV28 with TRBJ2-5; 7 bases align to TRBD1. The CDR3 length is 14 residues. V lost 6 bases and J lost 1; bases outside the gene matches: 5. The V gene's germline CDR1 is MDHEN and CDR2 SYDVKM. As DNA, the CDR3 is TGTGCCAGCAGACCCGGGACAGCCCAAGAGACCCAGTACTTC. Translation gives CASRPGTAQETQYF.

The chain links TRBV7-2 to TRBJ2-7, with TRBD1 matching 8 bases. This CDR3 region has 14 residues. After removal of 1 base from V and 3 bases from J, the junction contained 2 bases not matched to a gene. The germline CDR1 and CDR2 sequences are SGHTA and FQGNSA. The CDR3 is CASSLDRGVYEQYF. The CDR3, as DNA: TGTGCCAGCAGCTTAGACAGGGGGGTCTACGAGCAGTACTTC.

This clone was seen more than once but under ten times. Other DNA sequences from this sample encode an identical CDR3 as well. In DNA, the CDR3 is TGTGCCAGCAGCTTGGGACAGGGGGTCTACAATGAGCAGTTCTTC. This translates into CASSLGQGVYNEQFF. V gene TRBV5-4 combines with J gene TRBJ2-1, with 9 bases aligning to TRBD1. Per the germline V gene, CDR1 is SGHNT and CDR2 is YYREEE (reference sequence). This CDR3 has 15 amino acids. V was pared by 0 bases and J by 3 bases, with 1 base of the junction left unmatched.